The clone carrying this T cell receptor (beta chain) was observed once. Antigen unknown. The entry originates in a study of T cell responses to AZD1222 COVID-19 vaccine. The repertoire was sequenced with immunoSEQ multiplex PCR; TCRdb's copy has only in-frame clones and lacks some. The top ten clones hold roughly 42% of a sample with 93,000 or so clones, roughly 91% of them seen once. V was clipped by 5 bases and J by 6 bases; unmatched bases: 6. The germline V gene has CDR1 SEHNR and CDR2 FQNEAQ (reference sequence). CDR3 size: 13 residues. Findings and limits, study-wide: The reported proportion of spike-specific TCRs targeting unmutated variant regions was nearly half. Vaccination with two AZD1222 doses was followed by a rise in Spike-specific TCR breadth and depth.

The source is an adult in good health. The material was peripheral blood, obtained on day 0 of AZD1222 vaccination. This chain links TRBV7-9 with TRBJ2-7, with 8 bases that match TRBD2. For the CDR3, the DNA is TGTGCCAGCAGCACTATAGCGGGACTCGAGCAGTACTTC. Its protein product is CASSTIAGLEQYF.